Listed below are T cell receptor beta chains from one sample, sequenced in a study of response to subunit inactivated influenza vaccine. Using its own MiXCR run on the RT-PCR reads, TCRdb lists one record per CDR3 protein. Of more than 200,000 distinct CDR3 sequences listed, about 12% are singletons. Material: non-naive T cells sorted from PBMCs, obtained 14 days before vaccination. These TCRs come from a man over 45 who received an inactivated influenza vaccine. CDR3s include the opening cysteine and the closing phenylalanine or tryptophan. Each record gives: D gene, J gene, clone size, V gene, CDR3 DNA, CDR3 protein. D genes are given only for firm matches. Not every row has a clone size; where given, it reads once, few, many or a size class.

.	TRBJ1-1	.	TRBV3-1	TGTGCCAGCACCGCCGGACAGCTTAACACTGAAGCTTTCTTT	CASTAGQLNTEAFF
TRBD2	TRBJ2-1	few	TRBV15	TGTGCCACCAGCAGGACAATGGGCTCTAGCGGCAAGTCCAATGAGCAGTTCTTC	CATSRTMGSSGKSNEQFF
TRBD1	TRBJ2-3	many	TRBV29-1	TGCAGCGTTGATTACAGGGGAGATACGCAGTATTTT	CSVDYRGDTQYF
.	TRBJ2-7	few	TRBV20-1	TGCAGTGCTACAGGACTCCTATACGAGCAGTACTTC	CSATGLLYEQYF
TRBD2	TRBJ2-3	many	TRBV27	TGTGCCAGCAGTTCCCCTTATCTAGCGGGAAGAGATACGCAGTATTTT	CASSSPYLAGRDTQYF
.	TRBJ2-2	many	TRBV12-3/TRBV12-4	TGTGCCAGCATTCAGGGTGACACCGGGGAGCTGTTTTTT	CASIQGDTGELFF
TRBD2	TRBJ2-1	few	TRBV12-3/TRBV12-4	TGTGCCAGCAGTTTCGGTGGCGGTCCGGGGGGCAATGAGCAGTTCTTC	CASSFGGGPGGNEQFF
.	TRBJ1-1	.	TRBV3-1	TGTGCCAGCAGCCTTAACTCAGGGGAGAGAGCTTTCTTT	CASSLNSGERAFF
TRBD2	TRBJ2-1	.	TRBV3-1	TGTGCCAGCAGCCAGGGACTAGCGGTTTTACGGGATGAGCAGTTCTTC	CASSQGLAVLRDEQFF
TRBD2	TRBJ2-3	few	TRBV12-3/TRBV12-4	TGTGCCAGCAGTAACTGGACTAGCGGGGGGCACACAGATACGCAGTATTTT	CASSNWTSGGHTDTQYF
TRBD2	TRBJ2-1	.	TRBV20-1	TGCAGTGCTAGGAGTCTAGCGGGGGGGCCCGGTGAGCAGTTCTTC	CSARSLAGGPGEQFF
.	TRBJ2-2	.	TRBV9	TGTGCCAGCAGCGTAGTGGAGGGTAACGGGGAGCTGTTTTTT	CASSVVEGNGELFF
.	TRBJ2-7	.	TRBV15	TGTGCCACCAGCAGAGACAGGGTTGGTTTACGGCAGTACTTC	CATSRDRVGLRQYF
.	TRBJ2-5	.	TRBV3-1	TGTGCCAGCAGCAACAGGTTATCTCAAGAGACCCAGTACTTC	CASSNRLSQETQYF
TRBD1	TRBJ2-6	.	TRBV3-1	TGTGCCAGCAGCCAAATAGTAATTTATAGGGACAGGGTTTCTGGGGCCAACGTCCTGACTTTC	CASSQIVIYRDRVSGANVLTF
TRBD1	TRBJ1-6	few	TRBV6-1	TGTGCCAGCAAACCCGGGACAGTAAATTCACCCCTCCACTTT	CASKPGTVNSPLHF
TRBD2	TRBJ2-3	.	TRBV19	TGTGCCAGCCGGGCTAGCGGGAGCTCAGATACGCAGTATTTT	CASRASGSSDTQYF
.	TRBJ1-5	few	TRBV19	TGTGCCAGGCAGGGGCATCGACAGCCCCAGCATTTT	CARQGHRQPQHF
.	TRBJ2-3	many	TRBV7-9	TGTGCCACCAGGGGTACTGCAGATACGCAGTATTTT	CATRGTADTQYF
.	TRBJ2-1	.	TRBV7-2	TGTGCCAGCAGCTTAGGGACTAACAAGTACAATGAGCAGTTCTTC	CASSLGTNKYNEQFF
TRBD1	TRBJ1-6	.	TRBV6-2/TRBV6-3	TGTGCCAGCAGTTACTCGCCGACAGGGGAGCGATCACCCCTCCACTTT	CASSYSPTGERSPLHF
.	TRBJ1-2	few	TRBV5-1	TGCGCCAGCAGCATGACGGGAGGGACCTATGGCTACACCTTC	CASSMTGGTYGYTF
.	TRBJ2-3	few	TRBV12-3/TRBV12-4	TGTGCCACCCGGGCTAGCACAGATACGCAGTATTTT	CATRASTDTQYF
.	TRBJ1-1	few	TRBV12-5	TGTGCTAGTGGTTTGACGGGGGGGAAAGCGAACACTGAAGCTTTCTTT	CASGLTGGKANTEAFF
.	TRBJ1-2	.	TRBV2	TGTGCCAGCAGTGGGGGTGGGGGCTATGGCTACACCTTC	CASSGGGGYGYTF
.	TRBJ2-7	.	TRBV29-1	TGCAGCGTTGAAGGCCGGGACTTTGGGACCTACGAGCAGTACTTC	CSVEGRDFGTYEQYF
TRBD2	TRBJ2-2	few	TRBV5-5	TGTGCCAGCAGCTTGGCCCCTAGCGGGAGCTCCGGGGAGCTGTTTTTT	CASSLAPSGSSGELFF
.	TRBJ2-7	many	TRBV7-2	TGTGCCAGCAGGGTGGGATTTAGGGGCCCCTACGAGCAGTACTTC	CASRVGFRGPYEQYF
TRBD1	TRBJ1-1	many	TRBV7-2	TGTGCCAGCAGCTGGACAGGGATGAACACTGAAGCTTTCTTT	CASSWTGMNTEAFF
TRBD1	TRBJ2-5	many	TRBV7-2	TGTGCCAGCAGCTTGAACAGGGGCCAAGAGACCCAGTACTTC	CASSLNRGQETQYF
TRBD1	TRBJ1-5	few	TRBV18	TGTGCCAGCTCACCGGGACAGGCACGGAAGCCCCAGCATTTT	CASSPGQARKPQHF
.	TRBJ2-3	many	TRBV12-3/TRBV12-4	TGTGCCAGCACCTCCAGGGGTTTTAACACAGATACGCAGTATTTT	CASTSRGFNTDTQYF
.	TRBJ2-4	many	TRBV20-1	TGCAGTGCTAGACGAACTAGTCTGAACATTCAGTACTTC	CSARRTSLNIQYF
.	TRBJ1-2	.	TRBV10-3	TGTGCCATCAGTGAGGACAGCAACTATGGCTACACCTTC	CAISEDSNYGYTF
TRBD2	TRBJ2-1	many	TRBV4-3	TGCGCCAGCAGCCAAGGGGCTACTAGCGGCGTCAATGAGCAGTTCTTC	CASSQGATSGVNEQFF
TRBD1	TRBJ1-5	.	TRBV20-1	TGCAGTGCTAGAGTACAGGGGGACGCAGGTCAGCCCCAGCATTTT	CSARVQGDAGQPQHF
.	TRBJ1-2	.	TRBV2	TGTGCCAGCAGTTTGGGGGGAATCTATGGCTACACCTTC	CASSLGGIYGYTF
TRBD2	TRBJ2-1	.	TRBV15	TGTGCCACCCGAAGCTCACCCGGACTAGCGACTTACTCGTGGAATGAGCAGTTCTTC	CATRSSPGLATYSWNEQFF
TRBD2	TRBJ2-3	.	TRBV4-2	TGTGCCAGCAGCCAAGCTACTAGCGGGAGAGATACGCAGTATTTT	CASSQATSGRDTQYF
.	TRBJ1-1	many	TRBV6-1	TGTGCCAGCAGCCCCTCGTGGGGGGAAGGCACTGAAGCTTTCTTT	CASSPSWGEGTEAFF